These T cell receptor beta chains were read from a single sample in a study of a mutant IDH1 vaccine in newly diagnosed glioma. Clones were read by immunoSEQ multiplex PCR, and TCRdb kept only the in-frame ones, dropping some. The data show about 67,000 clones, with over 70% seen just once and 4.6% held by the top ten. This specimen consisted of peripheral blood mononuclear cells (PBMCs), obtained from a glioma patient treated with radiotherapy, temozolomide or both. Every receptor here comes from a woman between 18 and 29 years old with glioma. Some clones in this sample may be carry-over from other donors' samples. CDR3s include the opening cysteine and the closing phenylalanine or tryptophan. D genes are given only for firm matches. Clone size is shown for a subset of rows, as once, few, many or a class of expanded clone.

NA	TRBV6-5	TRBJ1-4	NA	CASSRTAPNEKLFF	TGTGCCAGCAGTCGGACGGCTCCTAATGAAAAACTGTTTTTT
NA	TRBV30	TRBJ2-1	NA	CAWSVKGNEQFF	TGTGCCTGGAGTGTTAAGGGGAATGAGCAGTTCTTC
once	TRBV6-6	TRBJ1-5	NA	CASSYRGSNQPQHF	TGTGCCAGCAGTTACCGGGGGTCCAATCAGCCCCAGCATTTT
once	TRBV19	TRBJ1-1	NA	CASSTLGNTEAFF	TGTGCCAGTAGTACCCTAGGTAACACTGAAGCTTTCTTT
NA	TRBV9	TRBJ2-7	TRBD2	CASSVSSGATYEQYF	TGTGCCAGCAGCGTATCAAGCGGGGCTACCTACGAGCAGTACTTC
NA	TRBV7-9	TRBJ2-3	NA	CASSFDTGSDTQYF	TGTGCCAGCAGCTTTGATACAGGGTCAGATACGCAGTATTTT
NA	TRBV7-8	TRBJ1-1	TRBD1	CASSLTGGKSEAFF	TGTGCCAGCAGCTTGACAGGGGGGAAATCGGAAGCTTTCTTT
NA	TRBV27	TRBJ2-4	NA	CASSPTRFANIQYF	TGTGCCAGCAGTCCGACCAGGTTTGCGAACATTCAGTACTTC
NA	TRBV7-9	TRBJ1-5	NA	CASSLTDGNQPQHF	TGTGCCAGCAGCTTAACAGACGGCAATCAGCCCCAGCATTTT
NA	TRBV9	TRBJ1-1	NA	CASSVVQAYTEAFF	TGTGCCAGCAGCGTAGTACAAGCCTACACTGAAGCTTTCTTT
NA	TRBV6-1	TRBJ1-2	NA	CASSGWGGEEEFHGYTF	TGTGCCAGCAGTGGTTGGGGGGGCGAAGAAGAGTTCCATGGCTACACCTTC
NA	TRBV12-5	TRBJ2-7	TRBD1	CASGSGQGTTYEQYF	TGTGCTAGTGGTTCGGGACAGGGAACTACCTACGAGCAGTACTTC
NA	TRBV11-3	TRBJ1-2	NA	CASSDPKSMDYGYTF	TGTGCCAGCAGCGACCCTAAATCTATGGACTATGGCTACACCTTC
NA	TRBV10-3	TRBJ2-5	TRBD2	CAISESASGSMTQYF	TGTGCCATCAGTGAGTCGGCTAGCGGGAGTATGACCCAGTACTTC